This T cell receptor (beta chain) is from a study of blood T cell repertoires in COVID-19. Sequencing used immunoSEQ multiplex PCR; TCRdb keeps in-frame clones, though not all of them. Here the sample spans about 84,000 clones, under 85% being singletons. The CDR3 spans 14 residues. Losses at the gene ends were 8 bases for V and 4 bases for J; bases not matched to a gene: 10. The germline V gene encodes CDR1 LGHNA and CDR2 YSLEER. The sequenced sample was peripheral blood. The sequence derives from a woman aged 80 or over with acute or convalescent COVID-19. The chain carries TRBV4-3 and TRBJ2-5; 7 bases are shared with TRBD1. The CDR3 region is CASGRPGQPETQYF. Written as DNA, the CDR3 is TGCGCCAGCGGGAGACCGGGACAGCCAGAGACCCAGTACTTC.